The T cell receptor beta chain under discussion was sequenced for a study of T cells after somatic rescue of genetic block. This CDR3 has 14 amino acids. The germline CDR1 and CDR2 sequences are MGHDK and SYGVNS. The germline V and J ends were trimmed by 8 bases and 11 bases, with 22 bases remaining between them. Measured with immunoSEQ multiplex PCR; TCRdb has only the in-frame clones, and not every one. The table includes more than 9,500 clones, about two thirds detected once. The V and J genes are TRBV25-1 and TRBJ1-5, with a tentative D call TRBD1 (6 bases). This receptor was taken from a boy younger than 18. Sequences were obtained from peripheral blood mononuclear cells (PBMCs). CDR3 sequence: CASAPGHPLAAQHF. Here the CDR3 DNA reads TGTGCCAGCGCTCCGGGACACCCCCTGGCAGCCCAGCATTTT.